The clone carrying this T cell receptor beta chain came up many times. The antigen is unknown. This sample was taken from a study of neurological immune-mediated disorders. Whole-study findings and limits: The authors found no clinical or MRI feature associated with the multiple sclerosis repertoire cluster. Sharing of CDR3 amino acid sequences among expanded clones across subjects was absent, suggesting private repertoires in all groups.

From 15-18 subjects, over 170 million TCR-beta sequences were obtained in each sequencing run. One entry per CDR3 protein, called by TCRdb with MiXCR from the 5' RACE reads. The sample consists of about 95,000 distinct CDR3 sequences, 3.5% to 4% of them appearing once. The V and J ends lost 5 bases and 0 bases respectively, with 10 bases between them. The CDR3 extends over 14 amino acids. Germline V gene sequence: CDR1 SEHNR, CDR2 FQNEAQ (reference sequence). The receptor was derived from a woman in her late teens or twenties with multiple sclerosis. The specimen was PBMCs. The chain recombines TRBV7-9 with TRBJ1-1; D is ambiguous. This CDR3 reads CASSQPHLNTEAFF. The CDR3 DNA follows: TGTGCCAGCAGCCAGCCCCATTTGAACACTGAAGCTTTCTTT. The entire variable domain, with the rest obtained from reference TRBV7-9 and TRBJ1-1, is as follows: DTGVSQNPRHKITKRGQNVTFRCDPISEHNRLYWYRQTLGQGPEFLTYFQNEAQLEKSRLLSDRFSAERPKGSFSTLEIQRTEQGDSAMYLCASSQPHLNTEAFFGQGTRLTVV.